This TCR beta chain was identified in a study of CD8+CD57+ T cells in acquired aplastic anemia. On this clonotype itself: Its antigen is not known.

Findings and limits, study-wide: The same twenty-nine CD8+ CDR3 sequences occurred in patients and in controls. The CD8+ Simpson's diversity of patients and controls was not significantly different.

The V gene lost 4 bases and the J gene lost 2 bases, with 21 bases spanning the gap. Germline CDR1 WNHNN, CDR2 SYGVQD (reference sequence). CDR3 length equals 17 residues. CDR3 and TCR beta VDJ profiling relied on genomic DNA as the template. TCRdb independently ran MiXCR on the reads; one entry per CDR3 protein. The sample carries 190,000 or so distinct CDR3 sequences, around 63% recorded once. The chain uses TRBV10-1 and TRBJ2-7; D is unresolved. The sequence came from a human donor in good health. The sequenced material came from sorted CD4+, CD8+, or CD8+CD57+ T cells (not recorded which) from PBMCs. This CDR3 reads CASSGLLCSQTAYEQYF. In DNA, the CDR3 is TGCGCCAGCAGTGGCCTCCTCTGCAGCCAGACGGCCTACGAGCAGTACTTC.